A single sample is the source of the 14 T cell receptor beta chains below, sequenced in a study of blood T cell repertoires in COVID-19. Generated by immunoSEQ multiplex PCR, the TCRdb table keeps only in-frame clones and is missing some. The data show 55,000 to 70,000 clones, about 80% seen once. The specimen was peripheral blood. Receptors were obtained from a human donor in a cohort sampled during active COVID-19.

V is TRBV21-1 and J is TRBJ2-7; the tabulated D call, TRBD1, remains unverified against the DNA. TRBV21-1 is a known pseudogene. CDR3 size: 14 residues. The CDR3 DNA is TGTGCCAGCAGCAATAGGACAGGGGTCTACGAGCAGTACTTC. The encoded protein is CASSNRTGVYEQYF.

The CDR3, as DNA: TGTGCCAGCACGAGGCCGGGACAGGTGACCACCGGGGAGCTGTTTTTT. It codes for CASTRPGQVTTGELFF. The chain has TRBV19 and TRBJ2-2; TRBD1 aligns across 8 bases. V dropped 9 bases and J dropped 4; count of bases not matched to a gene: 13. The CDR3 extends over 16 amino acids. Germline V gene sequence: CDR1 LNHDA, CDR2 SQIVND (reference sequence).

The chain is built from TRBV28 and TRBJ2-7; 7 nucleotides agree with TRBD2. The CDR3 spans 13 residues. The germline V gene has CDR1 MDHEN and CDR2 SYDVKM. The ends lost 6 bases at V and 3 bases at J; junction bases unmatched: 5. CDR3 in DNA: TGTGCCAGCAGCCCCCCTAGCGGCTACGAGCAGTACTTC. Its translation is CASSPPSGYEQYF.

This chain uses TRBV28 with TRBJ2-2; D is perhaps TRBD1 (5 bases). V was trimmed by 2 bases and J by 1 base, leaving 5 bases between them. Germline CDR1 MDHEN, CDR2 SYDVKM. The CDR3 runs to 14 residues. This CDR3 is CASSLRGNTGELFF. Here the CDR3 DNA reads TGTGCCAGCAGTTTAAGGGGGAACACCGGGGAGCTGTTTTTT.

This chain links TRBV6-1 with TRBJ1-2; maybe TRBD1 (6 bases). The ends were cut back, 2 bases at V and 5 bases at J, with 12 bases in the middle. The CDR3 spans 14 residues. Germline V gives CDR1 MNHNS, CDR2 SASEGT. DNA for the CDR3: TGTGCCAGCAGTGAAAACGGGGGGCAGTATGGCTACACCTTC. Translating gives CASSENGGQYGYTF.

The rearrangement joins TRBV5-1 to TRBJ1-4, with D perhaps matching TRBD1 (6 bases). V was cut by 4 bases and J by 0 bases, with 13 bases left in between. This CDR3 has 16 residues. Germline assignment: CDR1 SGHRS and CDR2 YFSETQ. CDR3 sequence: CASSINPGATNEKLFF. DNA of the CDR3: TGCGCCAGCAGCATAAATCCAGGGGCAACTAATGAAAAACTGTTTTTT.

The V and J genes are TRBV7-2 and TRBJ2-5; TRBD2 is a possible D gene (5 bases). The germline gives CDR1 SGHTA, CDR2 FQGNSA. Trimming removed 5 bases from V and 4 bases from J, with 14 bases in between. This CDR3 spans 14 amino acids. The CDR3 DNA reads TGTGCCAGCAGCCAACGCGGGCGTGGAGAGACCCAGTACTTC. Its protein is CASSQRGRGETQYF.

This clone was found once. V usage is TRBV7-2 and J usage is TRBJ2-2; 7 bases align to TRBD1. Losses at the gene ends were 5 bases for V and 8 bases for J; bases not matched to a gene: 8. This CDR3 has 14 residues. In germline, CDR1 is SGHTA, CDR2 FQGNSA. The CDR3 coding sequence is TGTGCCAGCAGCCCGAGACAGGGAAGTGGGGAGCTGTTTTTT. Translation gives CASSPRQGSGELFF.

The chain links TRBV5-1 to TRBJ2-5; TRBD1 aligns across 8 bases. The CDR3 runs to 15 residues. J was trimmed by 5 bases and V by 2 bases; bases with no gene match: 8. The germline V gene encodes CDR1 SGHRS and CDR2 YFSETQ. DNA for the CDR3: TGCGCCAGCAGCTTATGGACAGGGAACCTGGAGACCCAGTACTTC. Protein product: CASSLWTGNLETQYF.

In this sample, this clone turned up a few times. The chain employs TRBV20-1 and TRBJ2-7; maybe TRBD2 (5 bases). The length of the CDR3 is 8 residues. Looked up from germline, CDR1 is DFQATT and CDR2 is SNEGSKA (reference sequence). Trimming shortened V by 5 bases and J by 9 bases, and 5 bases separated the two germline ends. The CDR3 DNA follows: TGCAGTGCTGCGGGGCAGTACTTC. It yields the protein CSAAGQYF.

The J gene is TRBJ2-1, the V gene TRBV6-5; 7 positions match TRBD2. With 6 bases clipped from V and 7 bases from J, the junction kept 12 bases outside the gene matches. Germline V CDR1 and CDR2: MNHEY, SVGAGI. The CDR3 runs to 15 residues. The CDR3 sequence is CASRTRAGAGNEQFF. DNA of the CDR3: TGTGCCAGCAGGACTCGCGCGGGAGCTGGTAATGAGCAGTTCTTC.

The chain recombines TRBV5-6 with TRBJ2-5; perhaps TRBD1 as D (6 bases). This CDR3 comprises 16 residues. Germline V gene sequence: CDR1 SGHDT, CDR2 YYEEEE. V was clipped by 4 bases and J by 2 bases, with 18 bases between them. CDR3 sequence: CASSKLQTGGQETQYF. The CDR3, as DNA: TGTGCCAGCAGCAAACTGCAGACAGGTGGACAAGAGACCCAGTACTTC.

V gene TRBV5-1 combines with J gene TRBJ2-3, with 7 bases aligning to TRBD2. CDR1 and CDR2 (germline): SGHRS, YFSETQ. CDR3 size: 17 residues. The trim removed 2 bases at V and 5 bases at J, leaving 14 bases unmatched. CDR3 residues: CASSFGSAGEPLDTQYF. The CDR3 DNA reads TGCGCCAGCAGCTTCGGTTCCGCGGGAGAGCCCTTAGATACGCAGTATTTT.

The rearrangement joins TRBV7-9 to TRBJ2-1, with TRBD2 matching over 9 bases. Per germline, CDR1 SEHNR and CDR2 FQNEAQ (reference sequence). There are 16 residues in the CDR3. The V and J ends lost 4 bases and 7 bases, in that order; junction bases with no gene match: 11. The CDR3 DNA is TGTGCCAGCAGCTCGCCCCTTAGCGGGAGTTGGAATGAGCAGTTCTTC. Its translation: CASSSPLSGSWNEQFF.